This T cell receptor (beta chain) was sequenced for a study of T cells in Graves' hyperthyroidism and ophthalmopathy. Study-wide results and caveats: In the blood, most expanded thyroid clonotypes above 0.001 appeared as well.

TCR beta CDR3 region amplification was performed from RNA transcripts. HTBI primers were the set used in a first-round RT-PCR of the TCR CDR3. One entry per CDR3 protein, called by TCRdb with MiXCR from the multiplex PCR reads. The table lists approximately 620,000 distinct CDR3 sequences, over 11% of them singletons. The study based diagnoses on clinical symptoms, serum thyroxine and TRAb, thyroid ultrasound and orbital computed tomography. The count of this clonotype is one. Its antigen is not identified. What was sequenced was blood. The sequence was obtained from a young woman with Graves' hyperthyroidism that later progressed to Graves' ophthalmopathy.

CDR3 sequence (DNA): TGTGCCAGCAGCCCCGGTAGCGGGACTACCTACGAGCAGTACTTC. Protein product: CASSPGSGTTYEQYF. The rearrangement links TRBV6-1 to TRBJ2-7, with 8 positions matching TRBD2. The germline CDR1 and CDR2 sequences are MNHNS and SASEGT. The V gene end was trimmed by 6 bases and the J gene end by 2 bases; junction bases not matched to a gene: 9. The CDR3 totals 15 residues.